This paragraph reports one TCR beta chain. The data originate from a study of blood T cell repertoires in COVID-19. The protocol was immunoSEQ multiplex PCR, while the TCRdb copy is restricted to in-frame clones and leaves out a portion. Of 180,000 or so clones listed, 80% to 85% are singletons. Input material: PBMCs or T cells enriched from blood (not recorded which). This receptor was obtained from a man aged 40-49 years who had recovered from COVID-19.

This CDR3 reads CASSPLGGWDTIYF. The CDR3, as DNA: TGTGCCAGCAGTCCACTGGGGGGGTGGGACACCATATATTTT. This rearrangement joins TRBV7-2 to TRBJ1-3, with a possible D match to TRBD1 (5 bases). Germline CDR1 and CDR2: SGHTA and FQGNSA. The CDR3 totals 14 residues. Trimming took 6 bases from V and 8 from J, leaving 17 bases between them.